This T cell receptor (beta chain) was sequenced for a study of blood T cell repertoires in COVID-19. Study summary: In each case, the material was cDNA or gDNA derived from T cells, B-cell-depleted T cells, or PBMCs.

Trimming pared 2 bases from V and 5 bases from J, leaving 12 bases between. The CDR3 extends over 15 amino acids. Per germline, CDR1 MNHEY and CDR2 SVGEGT. Only in-frame clones appear in the TCRdb table, and some are missing; sequencing was by immunoSEQ multiplex PCR. This sample carries approximately 140,000 clones, over 75% of them seen once, and the ten largest clones take roughly 1.2%. Grouping used clinical history reported by participants in a survey and questionnaire. The clonotype comes from a woman under 40 with acute COVID-19. The genes are TRBV6-2 or TRBV6-3 and TRBJ1-4; D gene uncertain. Sequences were obtained from PBMCs or T cells enriched from blood (not recorded which). The CDR3 loop is CASSYEYSSNEKLFF. CDR3 nucleotide sequence: TGTGCCAGCAGTTACGAGTACAGCTCAAATGAAAAACTGTTTTTT.